The 17 T cell receptor beta chains below were found in one sample sequenced in a study of blood T cell repertoires in COVID-19. The assay was immunoSEQ multiplex PCR, and TCRdb's table has in-frame clones only and misses some. The repertoire consists of roughly 290,000 clones, with roughly 91% occurring once and the leading ten covering around 0.88%. What was sequenced was peripheral blood. The receptors were gathered from a man aged 30 to 39 with acute or convalescent COVID-19.

This sequence joins TRBV28 and TRBJ1-3; D unresolved. The CDR3 spans 14 residues. CDR1 and CDR2 (germline): MDHEN, SYDVKM. V was shortened by 7 bases and J by 4 bases, with 14 bases between the two germline ends. The CDR3 loop reads CASITGLEGNTIYF. As DNA, the CDR3 is TGTGCCAGCATCACGGGTTTGGAGGGAAACACCATATATTTT.

The chain couples TRBV5-1 to TRBJ1-1; D might be TRBD1 (5 bases). V was cut by 3 bases and J by 4 bases, with 16 bases left in between. The CDR3 runs 15 residues. CDR1 SGHRS and CDR2 YFSETQ come from the germline V gene. This CDR3 is CASSSYQGGATEAFF. The CDR3, as DNA: TGCGCCAGCAGCTCCTACCAGGGTGGGGCCACTGAAGCTTTCTTT.

This chain joins TRBV27 and TRBJ1-2; D is unclear. This CDR3 is 16 amino acids long. CDR1 and CDR2 (germline): MNHEY, SMNVEV (reference sequence). Trimming took 2 bases from V and 4 from J, leaving 17 bases between them. CDR3 nucleotide sequence: TGTGCCAGCAGTTTAAAGGCAGGAAGCTTGGTCTATGGCTACACCTTC. It codes for CASSLKAGSLVYGYTF.

This clone turned up a few times. The chain joins TRBV28 to TRBJ1-1, with D uncertain. CDR1 and CDR2 from the germline V gene are MDHEN and SYDVKM. Trimming removed 3 bases from V and 6 bases from J, with 17 bases in between. The CDR3 has 15 amino acids. The CDR3 reads CASSFSMSRSAEAFF. The CDR3, as DNA: TGTGCCAGCAGTTTCTCCATGAGTAGGAGCGCTGAAGCTTTCTTT.

The V call is TRBV18, the J call TRBJ1-3, with 8 bases matching TRBD1. CDR3 size: 15 residues. V lost 3 bases and J lost 4; bases outside the gene matches: 5. CDR1 is KGHSH, CDR2 LQKENI, per germline. Here the CDR3 DNA reads TGTGCCAGCTCACCGGGGACAGGAGCGGGAAACACCATATATTTT. Its translation: CASSPGTGAGNTIYF. Full variable domain (outside the CDR3, taken from reference TRBV18 and TRBJ1-3): NAGVMQNPRHLVRRRGQEARLRCSPMKGHSHVYWYRQLPEEGLKFMVYLQKENIIDESGMPKERFSAEFPKEGPSILRIQQVVRGDSAAYFCASSPGTGAGNTIYFGEGSWLTVV.

The V call is TRBV4-2, the J call TRBJ2-1; 9 nucleotides agree with TRBD2. The CDR3 consists of 14 residues. CDR1 and CDR2 (germline): LGHNA, YNFKEQ. Germline trimming cut 1 base from V and 8 bases from J; bases unmatched to any gene: 3. CDR3 protein: CASSQGSGSYEQFF. The CDR3, as DNA: TGTGCCAGCAGCCAAGGTAGCGGGAGCTATGAGCAGTTCTTC.

This chain joins TRBV5-5 and TRBJ2-5; D is perhaps TRBD2 (5 bases). V shed 3 bases and J shed 5 bases, with 14 bases lying between them. CDR3 length equals 14 residues. The V gene's germline CDR1 is SGHKS and CDR2 YYEKEE (reference sequence). The CDR3 here is CASSSGLSEETQYF. The DNA of the CDR3 is TGTGCCAGCAGCTCAGGACTCTCGGAGGAGACCCAGTACTTC. Full variable domain (remainder filled in from reference TRBV5-5 and TRBJ2-5): DAGVTQSPTHLIKTRGQQVTLRCSPISGHKSVSWYQQVLGQGPQFIFQYYEKEERGRGNFPDRFSARQFPNYSSELNVNALLLGDSALYLCASSSGLSEETQYFGPGTRLLVL.

This clone is a singleton in its sample. The chain uses TRBV4-1 and TRBJ2-4; 8 bases align to TRBD2. This CDR3 region has 17 residues. Germline V lookup: CDR1 MGHRA, CDR2 YSYEKL. V gave up 0 bases and J gave up 2 bases; unmatched junction bases: 6. CDR3 in amino acids: CASSQDPGGGSKNIQYF. Here the CDR3 DNA reads TGCGCCAGCAGCCAAGACCCAGGCGGGGGGTCCAAAAACATTCAGTACTTC.

This clone has just one count. The rearrangement joins TRBV6-5 to TRBJ2-5; 7 bases line up with TRBD1. The CDR3 has 14 amino acids. CDR1 MNHEY and CDR2 SVGAGI come from the germline V gene. Unmatched junction bases numbered 6, after V lost 6 bases and J lost 2 bases. This chain's CDR3 is CASRRGQLQETQYF. The CDR3 DNA follows: TGTGCCAGCAGACGGGGACAGCTTCAAGAGACCCAGTACTTC.

This clone was seen a few times. In DNA form, the CDR3 reads TGTGCCAGCAGTGATTGGGCTAGCAATCAGCCCCAGCATTTT. Protein product: CASSDWASNQPQHF. The chain employs TRBV25-1 and TRBJ1-5, with no clear D. The germline V gene encodes CDR1 MGHDK and CDR2 SYGVNS. V shed 3 bases and J shed 0 bases, with 6 bases lying between them. The CDR3 has 14 amino acids.

The chain joins TRBV19 to TRBJ1-2, with D possibly TRBD1 on 5 matching bases. This CDR3 region has 14 residues. The V end lost 3 bases, the J end lost 3 bases, and 11 bases lay between the germline ends. Germline lookup yields CDR1 LNHDA and CDR2 SQIVND (reference sequence). Here the CDR3 DNA reads TGTGCCAGTAGTATGCGCGGGGGAGACTATGGCTACACCTTC. Its protein is CASSMRGGDYGYTF.

The J gene is TRBJ1-1, the V gene TRBV14, with D maybe TRBD1 (5 bases). Germline V lookup: CDR1 SGHDN, CDR2 FVKESK. The V gene lost 0 bases and the J gene lost 5 bases, with 10 bases spanning the gap. The CDR3 extends over 14 amino acids. The CDR3 nucleotides read TGTGCCAGCAGCCAAGATTTCGGGGGTACTGAAGCTTTCTTT. Translated, it gives CASSQDFGGTEAFF.

The rearrangement joins TRBV19 to TRBJ1-4; the match to TRBD1 covers 10 bases. The CDR3 is 16 amino acids. Germline-derived CDR1 and CDR2 are LNHDA and SQIVND (reference sequence). V lost 4 bases to trimming and J lost 7 bases; unmatched junction nucleotides: 9. CDR3 residues: CASSNAGRQGAEKLFF. CDR3 in DNA: TGTGCCAGTAGTAATGCCGGTAGACAGGGGGCTGAAAAACTGTTTTTT.

The V call is TRBV19, the J call TRBJ1-1; D possibly corresponds to TRBD1 (5 bases). CDR3 length: 16 amino acids. Germline V CDR1 and CDR2: LNHDA, SQIVND (reference sequence). Between the trimmed V and J ends, which lost 5 bases and 2 bases, there was a span of 18 bases. CDR3 sequence (DNA): TGTGCCAGTAGTTTTGGGGACTGGGTTCTAAACACTGAAGCTTTCTTT. This translates into CASSFGDWVLNTEAFF.

The chain employs TRBV27 and TRBJ2-1, with 7 nucleotides matching TRBD2. The CDR3 sequence is 13 residues long. CDR1 and CDR2 from the germline V gene are MNHEY and SMNVEV (reference sequence). V trimming: 9 bases; J trimming: 6 bases; junction bases outside the gene matches: 8. The CDR3 here is CASGTTTLNEQFF. Here the CDR3 DNA reads TGTGCCAGTGGGACTACTACCCTCAATGAGCAGTTCTTC.

The genes are TRBV6-5 and TRBJ1-2, with 9 bases lining up with TRBD1. Trimming removed 2 bases from V and 7 bases from J; junction bases left unmatched: 11. CDR3 length: 16 amino acids. Germline CDR1 MNHEY, CDR2 SVGAGI. The CDR3 region is CASSYHQGQGSGGYTF. The CDR3 DNA is TGTGCCAGCAGTTACCACCAGGGACAGGGTAGCGGTGGCTACACCTTC.

V gene TRBV9 combines with J gene TRBJ1-3, with a weak D call TRBD1 (5 bases). Germline V gene sequence: CDR1 SGDLS, CDR2 YYNGEE. The V gene lost 3 bases and the J gene lost 4 bases, with 14 bases spanning the gap. The CDR3 runs to 15 residues. CDR3 amino acids: CASSGSGASGNTIYF. CDR3 bases: TGTGCCAGCAGCGGGAGCGGGGCGTCAGGAAACACCATATATTTT.